The rows below give T cell receptor beta chains drawn from one sample of a study of blood T cells in healthy people across ages. TCRdb reprocessed the 5' RACE reads with MiXCR, giving one entry per CDR3 protein. The sample lists about a million distinct CDR3 sequences; more than 30% were seen once. Sequencing was done on a sample of blood. The receptors here all came from a man aged 18-30 years in good health. The CDR3 runs from the conserved cysteine through the conserved F or W. The D gene is left open where the match is weak. Only some rows state a clone size, as once, few, many or a class for expanded clones.

abundance: few; v_gene: TRBV12-3/TRBV12-4; d_gene: .; j_gene: TRBJ2-2; CDR3nt: TGTGCCAGCACCCGAAGCGGGGAGCTGTTTTTT; CDR3aa: CASTRSGELFF
abundance: few; v_gene: TRBV5-1; d_gene: .; j_gene: TRBJ1-4; CDR3nt: TGCGCCAGCTCGGACCCTACAGGGAATGATGAAAAACTGTTTTTT; CDR3aa: CASSDPTGNDEKLFF
abundance: once; v_gene: TRBV5-1; d_gene: .; j_gene: TRBJ2-1; CDR3nt: TGCGCCAGCAGCGTGGTTCAGGACACGAGTTGGTTCTTC; CDR3aa: CASSVVQDTSWFF
abundance: .; v_gene: TRBV20-1; d_gene: TRBD2; j_gene: TRBJ2-1; CDR3nt: TGCAGTGCTAGAGCGCCTAGCGGGGTGAGCTCCTACAATGACCAGTTCTTC; CDR3aa: CSARAPSGVSSYNDQFF
abundance: .; v_gene: TRBV14; d_gene: .; j_gene: TRBJ2-7; CDR3nt: TGTGCCAGCAGCCAAGTAGGAGGGTTCGGGAATGAGCAGTACTTC; CDR3aa: CASSQVGGFGNEQYF
abundance: .; v_gene: TRBV5-6; d_gene: .; j_gene: TRBJ1-5; CDR3nt: TGTGCCAGCAGCTTGAAAGGGGCACAACGACTGCCCCAGCATTTT; CDR3aa: CASSLKGAQRLPQHF
abundance: few; v_gene: TRBV5-6; d_gene: .; j_gene: TRBJ1-4; CDR3nt: TGTGCCAGCAGCCTAAGAACCGGGACAACTAATGAAAAACTGTTTTTT; CDR3aa: CASSLRTGTTNEKLFF
abundance: .; v_gene: TRBV5-1; d_gene: .; j_gene: TRBJ1-5; CDR3nt: TGCGCCAGCAGCTTGGGGGTTGTTCGGGAACAGCCCCAGCATTTT; CDR3aa: CASSLGVVREQPQHF
abundance: .; v_gene: TRBV15; d_gene: .; j_gene: TRBJ2-1; CDR3nt: TGTGCCACCAGCGTAAGGGCCTCCGCGGACTACAATGAGCAGGTCTTC; CDR3aa: CATSVRASADYNEQVF
abundance: many; v_gene: TRBV20-1; d_gene: .; j_gene: TRBJ2-7; CDR3nt: TGCAGTGCTAGGGACAGACCGAGCTCCTACGAGCAGTACTTC; CDR3aa: CSARDRPSSYEQYF